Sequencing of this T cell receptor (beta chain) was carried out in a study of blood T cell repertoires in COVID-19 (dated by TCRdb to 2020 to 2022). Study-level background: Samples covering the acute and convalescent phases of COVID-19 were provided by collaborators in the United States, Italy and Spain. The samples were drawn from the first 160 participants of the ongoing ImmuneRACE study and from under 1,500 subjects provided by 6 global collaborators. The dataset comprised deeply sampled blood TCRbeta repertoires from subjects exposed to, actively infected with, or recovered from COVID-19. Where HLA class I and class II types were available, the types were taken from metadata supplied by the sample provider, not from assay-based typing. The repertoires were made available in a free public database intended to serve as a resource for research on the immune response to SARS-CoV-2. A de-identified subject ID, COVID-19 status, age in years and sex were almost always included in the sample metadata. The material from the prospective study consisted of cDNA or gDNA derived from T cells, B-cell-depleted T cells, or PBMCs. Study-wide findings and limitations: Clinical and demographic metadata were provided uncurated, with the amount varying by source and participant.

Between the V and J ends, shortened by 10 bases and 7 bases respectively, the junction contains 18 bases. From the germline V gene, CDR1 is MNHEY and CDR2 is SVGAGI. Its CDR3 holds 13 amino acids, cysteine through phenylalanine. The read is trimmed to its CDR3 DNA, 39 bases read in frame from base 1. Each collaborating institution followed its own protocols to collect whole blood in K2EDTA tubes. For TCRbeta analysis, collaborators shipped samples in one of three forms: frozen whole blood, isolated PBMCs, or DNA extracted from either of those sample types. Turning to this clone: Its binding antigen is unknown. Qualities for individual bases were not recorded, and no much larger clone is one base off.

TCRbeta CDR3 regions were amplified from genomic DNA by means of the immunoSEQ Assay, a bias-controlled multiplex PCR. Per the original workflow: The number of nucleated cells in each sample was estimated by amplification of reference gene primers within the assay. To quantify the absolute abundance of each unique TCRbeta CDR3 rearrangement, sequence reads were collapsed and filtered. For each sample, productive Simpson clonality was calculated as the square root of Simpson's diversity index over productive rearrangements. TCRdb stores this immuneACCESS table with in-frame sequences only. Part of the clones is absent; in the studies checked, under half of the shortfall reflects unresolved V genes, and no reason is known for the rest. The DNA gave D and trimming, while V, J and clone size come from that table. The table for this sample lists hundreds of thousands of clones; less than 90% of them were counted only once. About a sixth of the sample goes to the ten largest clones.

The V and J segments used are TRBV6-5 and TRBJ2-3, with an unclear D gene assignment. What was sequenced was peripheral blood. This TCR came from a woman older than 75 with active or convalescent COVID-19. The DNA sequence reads TGTGCCACGCGGAACCCCTCCCTTTATACGCAGTATTTT. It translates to CATRNPSLYTQYF.